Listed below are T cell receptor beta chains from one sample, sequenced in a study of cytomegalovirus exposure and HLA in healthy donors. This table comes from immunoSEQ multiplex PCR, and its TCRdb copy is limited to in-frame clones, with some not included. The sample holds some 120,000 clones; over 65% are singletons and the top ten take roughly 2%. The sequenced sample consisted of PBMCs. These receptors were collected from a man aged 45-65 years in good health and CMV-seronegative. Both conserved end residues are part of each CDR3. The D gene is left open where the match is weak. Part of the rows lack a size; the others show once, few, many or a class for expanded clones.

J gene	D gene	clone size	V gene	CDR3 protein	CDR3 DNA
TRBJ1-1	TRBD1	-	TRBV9	CASSVPGQGAGAEAFF	TGTGCCAGCAGCGTGCCGGGACAGGGGGCCGGCGCTGAAGCTTTCTTT
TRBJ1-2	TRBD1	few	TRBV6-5	CASSSPDRGPGYTF	TGTGCCAGCAGTTCGCCGGACAGGGGGCCTGGCTACACCTTC
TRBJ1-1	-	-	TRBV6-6	CASSTLRVGGTEAFF	TGTGCCAGCAGTACCCTCAGGGTAGGAGGGACTGAAGCTTTCTTT
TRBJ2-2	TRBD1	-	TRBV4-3	CASSSSGTDDGELFF	TGCGCCAGCAGCTCCTCCGGGACAGACGACGGGGAGCTGTTTTTT
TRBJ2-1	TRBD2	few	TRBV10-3	CAISASTSRTSGYEQFF	TGTGCCATCAGTGCGTCAACAAGTAGGACTAGCGGGTATGAGCAGTTCTTC
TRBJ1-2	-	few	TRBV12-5	CASGLDVFDGYTF	TGTGCTAGTGGTTTGGATGTCTTTGATGGCTACACCTTC
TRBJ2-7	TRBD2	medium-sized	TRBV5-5	CASSITSGGAYEQYF	TGTGCCAGCAGCATTACTAGCGGGGGGGCCTACGAGCAGTACTTC
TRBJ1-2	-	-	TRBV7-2	CASSLERRALYGYTF	TGTGCCAGCAGCTTAGAACGCAGGGCACTCTATGGCTACACCTTC
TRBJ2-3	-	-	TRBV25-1	CASTASGDTQYF	TGTGCCAGCACCGCATCGGGAGATACGCAGTATTTT
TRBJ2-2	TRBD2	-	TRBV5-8	CASSFGAAGGHVGELFF	TGTGCCAGCAGCTTCGGCGCAGCGGGGGGGCATGTCGGGGAGCTGTTTTTT
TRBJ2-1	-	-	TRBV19	CATRGSYNEQFF	TGTGCCACCCGCGGCTCCTACAATGAGCAGTTCTTC
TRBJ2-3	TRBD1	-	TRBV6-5	CASSPRGKGTDTQYF	TGTGCCAGCAGTCCCAGGGGGAAAGGCACAGATACGCAGTATTTT
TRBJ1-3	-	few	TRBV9	CASSVGTGVFGNTIYF	TGTGCCAGCAGCGTTGGGACGGGGGTGTTTGGAAACACCATATATTTT
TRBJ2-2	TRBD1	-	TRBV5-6	CASSPGQGTGELFF	TGTGCCAGCAGTCCGGGACAGGGGACCGGGGAGCTGTTTTTT
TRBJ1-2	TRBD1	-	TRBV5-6	CASSLETGGGYTF	TGTGCCAGCAGCTTGGAGACAGGGGGTGGCTACACCTTC
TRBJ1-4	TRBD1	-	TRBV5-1	CASTGGQGGNEKLFF	TGCGCCAGCACCGGGGGACAGGGCGGAAATGAAAAACTGTTTTTT
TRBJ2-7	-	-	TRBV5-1	CASSLRGSTAYEQYF	TGCGCCAGCAGCTTGCGAGGGAGTACAGCCTACGAGCAGTACTTC
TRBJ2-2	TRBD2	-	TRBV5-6	CASSRSGGAGELFF	TGTGCCAGCTCCCGGAGCGGGGGGGCCGGGGAGCTGTTTTTT
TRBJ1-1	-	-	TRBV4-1	CASSQEFGRSPEMNTEAFF	TGCGCCAGCAGCCAAGAGTTTGGGAGGTCCCCCGAGATGAACACTGAAGCTTTCTTT
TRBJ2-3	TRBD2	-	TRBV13	CASSLRTSGRSDTQYF	TGTGCCAGCAGTCTCAGGACTAGCGGGCGATCGGATACGCAGTATTTT
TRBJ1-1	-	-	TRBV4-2	CASSQEAVYNTEAFF	TGTGCCAGCAGCCAAGAGGCTGTGTACAACACTGAAGCTTTCTTT
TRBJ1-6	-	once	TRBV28	CASSQGPALHF	TGTGCCAGTAGCCAGGGGCCGGCCCTCCACTTT
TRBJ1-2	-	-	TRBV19	CASSLQGGYTF	TGTGCCAGTAGCTTACAGGGTGGCTACACCTTC
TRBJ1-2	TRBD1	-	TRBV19	CASRDRQGVTF	TGTGCCAGTAGGGACCGACAGGGCGTCACCTTC
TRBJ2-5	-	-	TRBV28	CASRRQGLQETQYF	TGTGCCAGCAGGAGGCAGGGACTCCAAGAGACCCAGTACTTC
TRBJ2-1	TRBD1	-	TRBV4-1	CASSQDPGQANYNEQFF	TGCGCCAGCAGCCAAGATCCGGGACAGGCCAACTACAATGAGCAGTTCTTC